The 26 T cell receptor beta chains presented below share a single source sample, sequenced in a study of liver allograft versus peripheral blood T cells. Study overall: Transplanted-liver and recipient peripheral blood T cell receptor repertoires were compared.

TCRdb fed the reads into MiXCR, producing one record per CDR3 protein. The sample includes about 14,000 distinct CDR3 sequences, approximately 22% seen only once; the top ten take approximately 5.5%. All receptors derive from a human patient who had a liver transplant. A subset of T cells may come from the graft donor.

By its share, this clonotype is medium-sized. The V and J genes are TRBV18 and TRBJ1-1, with D possibly TRBD1 on 6 matching bases. V was pared by 4 bases and J by 0 bases, with 12 bases between. The CDR3 has 15 amino acids. Germline lookup yields CDR1 KGHSH and CDR2 LQKENI. The CDR3 sequence is CASSLTGGLNTEAFF. CDR3 sequence (DNA): TGTGCCAGCTCACTTACGGGGGGCTTGAACACTGAAGCTTTCTTT.

This clonotype was found a few times. The chain has TRBV19 and TRBJ2-5, with 9 bases fitting TRBD2. Looked up from germline, CDR1 is LNHDA and CDR2 is SQIVND (reference sequence). The CDR3 is 14 amino acids. The V gene end was trimmed by 7 bases and the J gene end by 6 bases; junction bases not matched to a gene: 9. The CDR3 bases are TGTGCCAGTACCCCGACTAGCGGAATCAAGACCCAGTACTTC. Translating gives CASTPTSGIKTQYF.

There are many counts of this clonotype. The rearrangement uses TRBV5-4 and TRBJ1-2, with D maybe TRBD1 (6 bases). CDR3 size: 15 residues. The V gene lost 7 bases and the J gene lost 5 bases, with 21 bases spanning the gap. Germline CDR1 and CDR2: SGHNT and YYREEE (reference sequence). CDR3 nucleotide sequence: TGTGCCAGCCGTGGGGGGGGCGGCTCCCAATATGGCTACACCTTC. Protein product: CASRGGGGSQYGYTF. Based on the CDR3 plus reference TRBV5-4 and TRBJ1-2, the full variable domain is ETGVTQSPTHLIKTRGQQVTLRCSSQSGHNTVSWYQQALGQGPQFIFQYYREEENGRGNFPPRFSGLQFPNYSSELNVNALELDDSALYLCASRGGGGSQYGYTFGSGTRLTVV.

The chain carries TRBV27 and TRBJ2-7; D possibly corresponds to TRBD2 (7 bases). The ends were cut back, 6 bases at V and 3 bases at J, with 18 bases in the middle. Germline CDR1 is MNHEY and CDR2 is SMNVEV (reference sequence). The CDR3 has 15 residues. The CDR3 nucleotides are TGTGCCAGCAGCCGCGTAGGCGGGGGCTTCTACGAGCAGTACTTC. Its translation: CASSRVGGGFYEQYF.

This clonotype is medium-sized in the sample. The gene calls are TRBV18 and TRBJ2-1; D ambiguous. The CDR3 extends over 11 amino acids. The ends were cut back, 1 base at V and 5 bases at J, with 0 bases in the middle. CDR1 and CDR2 from the germline V gene are KGHSH and LQKENI. Here the CDR3 DNA reads TGTGCCAGCTCACCACACAATGAGCAGTTCTTC. Its translation is CASSPHNEQFF.

The chain carries TRBV15 and TRBJ2-7; weak D call: TRBD2 (6 bases). The CDR3 sequence is 14 residues long. Trimming left V 0 bases short and J 3 bases short, with 9 bases between. Germline V gives CDR1 LNHNV, CDR2 YYDKDF (reference sequence). CDR3 protein: CATSREQGGYEQYF. CDR3 DNA: TGTGCCACCAGCAGAGAGCAGGGAGGCTACGAGCAGTACTTC.

This clonotype has a count of ten or more. The V gene is TRBV6-6, the J gene TRBJ1-1; possible D gene TRBD1, 6 bases. CDR1 MNHNY and CDR2 SVGAGI come from the germline V gene (reference sequence). V lost 4 bases and J 11 bases, leaving 17 bases between the germline ends. The CDR3 consists of 13 residues. The CDR3 DNA reads as TGTGCCAGCAGTTGGGGGCGGGGGGCCACGGCTTTCTTT. Protein sequence: CASSWGRGATAFF.

This clonotype was counted at least ten times. The chain carries TRBV6-5 and TRBJ1-2; possible D gene TRBD1, 5 bases. Germline V gene lookup returns CDR1 MNHEY and CDR2 SVGAGI. V dropped 0 bases and J dropped 4 bases, with 18 bases sitting between them. The CDR3 covers 17 residues. CDR3 DNA sequence: TGTGCCAGCAGTTACTCGGGGGTGGCGGTGGGTCCCTATGGCTACACCTTC. It specifies CASSYSGVAVGPYGYTF.

This clonotype was seen a handful of times. This sequence joins TRBV6-1 and TRBJ2-2; 8 positions agree with TRBD2. With 7 bases clipped from V and 4 bases from J, the junction kept 11 bases outside the gene matches. CDR1 is MNHNS, CDR2 SASEGT, per germline. The CDR3 covers 16 residues. The CDR3 here is CASTPRGGAVTGELFF. The CDR3 DNA reads as TGTGCCAGCACTCCCCGGGGGGGGGCGGTCACCGGGGAGCTGTTTTTT.

Sample share makes this clonotype medium-sized (0.01 to 0.1%). The chain combines TRBV29-1 with TRBJ1-4; 7 bases fit TRBD1. The germline CDR1 and CDR2 sequences are SQVTM and ANQGSEA. The CDR3 is 14 amino acids. V lost 7 bases to trimming and J lost 7 bases; unmatched junction nucleotides: 12. The CDR3 DNA sequence: TGCAGCGGCATACACAGGGGTGTAAGTGAAAAACTGTTTTTT. It translates to CSGIHRGVSEKLFF. The variable domain in full, with the rest retrieved from reference TRBV29-1 and TRBJ1-4, is SAVISQKPSRDICQRGTSLTIQCQVDSQVTMMFWYRQQPGQSLTLIATANQGSEATYESGFVIDKFPISRPNLTFSTLTVSNMSPEDSSIYLCSGIHRGVSEKLFFGSGTQLSVL.

The rearrangement links TRBV6-5 to TRBJ2-3; 10 nucleotides line up with TRBD2. The DNA end lines up better with TRBJ2-5; the J call may be wrong. The CDR3 has 14 residues. CDR1 is MNHEY, CDR2 SVGAGI, per germline. The CDR3 spells CASSYQRGGETQYF. In DNA, the CDR3 is TGTGCCAGCAGTTACCAGCGGGGGGGCGAGACCCAGTACTTC.

The V call is TRBV19, the J call TRBJ2-2; D may be TRBD1 (5 bases). Trimming took 5 bases from V and 6 from J, leaving 19 bases between them. The CDR3 spans 16 residues. CDR1 LNHDA and CDR2 SQIVND come from the germline V gene (reference sequence). Here the CDR3 reads CASSPDTFNAAGELFF. CDR3 in DNA: TGTGCCAGTAGTCCGGACACTTTTAACGCGGCCGGGGAGCTGTTTTTT. The whole variable domain, remainder taken from reference TRBV19 and TRBJ2-2, is DGGITQSPKYLFRKEGQNVTLSCEQNLNHDAMYWYRQDPGQGLRLIYYSQIVNDFQKGDIAEGYSVSREKKESFPLTVTSAQKNPTAFYLCASSPDTFNAAGELFFGEGSRLTVL.

The chain combines TRBV12-3 or TRBV12-4 with TRBJ1-4, with unresolved D. The ends were cut back, 6 bases at V and 0 bases at J, with 11 bases in the middle. The CDR3 is made up of 15 amino acids. CDR3 DNA sequence: TGTGCCAGCAGGCGGACCGCCGCAACTAATGAAAAACTGTTTTTT. The encoded protein is CASRRTAATNEKLFF.

The V and J genes are TRBV29-1 and TRBJ2-5; no clear D. Looked up from germline, CDR1 is SQVTM and CDR2 is ANQGSEA. V lost 4 bases and J 5 bases, leaving 8 bases between the germline ends. This CDR3 region has 11 residues. This CDR3 is CSVGVGETQYF. CDR3 nucleotides: TGCAGCGTTGGGGTAGGGGAGACCCAGTACTTC.

This clonotype was detected only a few times. The chain has TRBV5-4 and TRBJ1-5, with no clear D. This CDR3 is 16 amino acids long. Trimming cost V 0 bases and J 1 base, with 11 bases left between them. CDR1 SGHNT and CDR2 YYREEE come from the germline V gene (reference sequence). In nucleotides, the CDR3 is TGTGCCAGCAGCTTGGGGGCCCCATCGAGCAATCAGCCCCAGCATTTT. It is translated as CASSLGAPSSNQPQHF.

The genes are TRBV6-1 and TRBJ1-6; 10 positions match TRBD1. Germline CDR1 and CDR2: MNHNS and SASEGT. J lost 0 bases, V lost 4 bases, and 15 bases had no gene match. This CDR3 spans 21 amino acids. CDR3 sequence (DNA): TGTGCCAGCAGTGTCCAGGGGGACAGGGGAGTTCATAGCTCCTATAATTCACCCCTCCACTTT. This gives the protein CASSVQGDRGVHSSYNSPLHF.

This clonotype is termed medium-sized. This chain uses TRBV18 with TRBJ1-1; D is undetermined. The V end was cut by 3 bases, the J end by 0 bases, with 14 bases between. Germline V gene sequence: CDR1 KGHSH, CDR2 LQKENI. This CDR3 spans 16 amino acids. CDR3 nucleotides: TGTGCCAGCTCACCCCCCTCATTGGGTATGAACACTGAAGCTTTCTTT. It encodes CASSPPSLGMNTEAFF.

There are many counts of this clonotype. This chain uses TRBV18 with TRBJ2-1; 7 bases agree with TRBD1. The CDR3 extends over 16 amino acids. Germline values: CDR1 KGHSH, CDR2 LQKENI. V shed 5 bases, J shed 0 bases, and the junction held 7 bases outside the gene matches. In DNA, the CDR3 is TGTGCCAGCTCATCCCGACAGGGCCTCTCCTACAATGAGCAGTTCTTC. Residues: CASSSRQGLSYNEQFF. The variable domain in full, with the rest retrieved from reference TRBV18 and TRBJ2-1, is NAGVMQNPRHLVRRRGQEARLRCSPMKGHSHVYWYRQLPEEGLKFMVYLQKENIIDESGMPKERFSAEFPKEGPSILRIQQVVRGDSAAYFCASSSRQGLSYNEQFFGPGTRLTVL.

By frequency in the sample, this clonotype is medium-sized. The rearrangement joins TRBV5-6 to TRBJ1-3; no firm D call. Germline CDR1 SGHDT, CDR2 YYEEEE. This CDR3 comprises 14 residues. The V end lost 2 bases, the J end lost 3 bases, and 9 bases lay between the germline ends. CDR3 sequence (DNA): TGTGCCAGCAGCTTTGTATCCGTTGGAAACACCATATATTTT. As protein: CASSFVSVGNTIYF.

The chain joins TRBV30 to TRBJ1-1; D gene ambiguous. Germline V gene data show CDR1 as GTSNPN and CDR2 as SVGIG (reference sequence). V lost 2 bases to trimming and J lost 11 bases, with 9 bases between them. The CDR3 is 10 amino acids. Here the CDR3 DNA reads TGTGCCTGGAGTCCGATTAGGGCTTTCTTT. Amino acids: CAWSPIRAFF.

The V and J genes are TRBV18 and TRBJ1-5, with 8 bases aligning to TRBD1. V lost 2 bases to trimming and J lost 2 bases; unmatched junction nucleotides: 5. There are 16 residues in the CDR3. Germline CDR1 reads KGHSH; CDR2 reads LQKENI. The CDR3 loop reads CASSPAGTGGNQPQHF. CDR3 DNA sequence: TGTGCCAGCTCACCAGCAGGGACAGGAGGCAATCAGCCCCAGCATTTT.

The CDR3 protein is CASSPWDSPEFF. The CDR3 DNA follows: TGTGCCAGCAGCCCCTGGGACTCTCCGGAGTTCTTC. The J gene is TRBJ2-1, the V gene TRBV5-6; tentative D call: TRBD2 (6 bases). CDR3 length equals 12 residues. V was clipped by 4 bases and J by 14 bases, with 16 bases between them. Germline assignment: CDR1 SGHDT and CDR2 YYEEEE.

This chain connects TRBV7-9 to TRBJ1-6, with 9 nucleotides matching TRBD1. The CDR3 consists of 13 residues. J lost 14 bases, V lost 5 bases, and 7 bases had no gene match. Germline V gives CDR1 SEHNR, CDR2 FQNEAQ (reference sequence). CDR3 in amino acids: CASSPQDRGALHF. Here the CDR3 DNA reads TGTGCCAGCAGCCCCCAGGACAGGGGCGCCCTCCACTTT.

There are a few counts of this clonotype. The chain is built from TRBV6-1 and TRBJ2-5; 8 nucleotides match TRBD1. In germline, CDR1 is MNHNS, CDR2 SASEGT. CDR3 length: 15 amino acids. Losses at the gene ends were 1 base for V and 4 bases for J; bases not matched to a gene: 5. The CDR3 DNA sequence: TGTGCCAGCAGTGAAGAACGGACAGGGACAGAGACCCAGTACTTC. It translates to CASSEERTGTETQYF.

The genes are TRBV18 and TRBJ1-4; D unresolved. The germline V gene has CDR1 KGHSH and CDR2 LQKENI. The CDR3 spans 15 residues. V was cut by 3 bases and J by 0 bases, with 8 bases left in between. CDR3 in amino acids: CASSPRVATNEKLFF. Here the CDR3 DNA reads TGTGCCAGCTCACCGAGGGTTGCAACTAATGAAAAACTGTTTTTT.

The DNA for the CDR3 is TGTGCCAGCAGCAGGGTAGCAGGGCTTCATCAGCCCCAGCATTTT. Encoded protein: CASSRVAGLHQPQHF. This rearrangement joins TRBV12-3 or TRBV12-4 to TRBJ1-5, with D possibly being TRBD1 (5 bases). Trimming pared 6 bases from V and 5 bases from J, leaving 17 bases between. This CDR3 is 15 amino acids long.